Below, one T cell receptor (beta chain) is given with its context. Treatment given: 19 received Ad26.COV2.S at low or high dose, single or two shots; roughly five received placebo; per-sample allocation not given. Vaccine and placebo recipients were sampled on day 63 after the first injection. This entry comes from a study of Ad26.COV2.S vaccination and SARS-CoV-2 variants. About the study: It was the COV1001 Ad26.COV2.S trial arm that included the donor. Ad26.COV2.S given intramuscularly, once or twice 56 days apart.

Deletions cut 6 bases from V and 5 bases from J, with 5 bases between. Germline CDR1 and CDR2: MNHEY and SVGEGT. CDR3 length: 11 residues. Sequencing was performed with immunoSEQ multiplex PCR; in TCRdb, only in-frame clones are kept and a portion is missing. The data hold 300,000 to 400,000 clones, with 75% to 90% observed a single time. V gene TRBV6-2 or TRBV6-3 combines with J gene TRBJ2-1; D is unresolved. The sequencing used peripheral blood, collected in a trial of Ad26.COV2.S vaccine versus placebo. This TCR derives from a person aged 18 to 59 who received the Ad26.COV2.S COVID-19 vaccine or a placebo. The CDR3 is CASSHNNEQFF. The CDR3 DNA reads TGTGCCAGCAGCCATAACAATGAGCAGTTCTTC.